The 25 T cell receptor beta chains below all came from one sample that was sequenced in a study of T cells after yellow fever vaccination (dated by TCRdb to about 2019). In the paper's terms, the treatment or condition label means: live attenuated yellow fever vaccine strain. Library preparation employed 5' RACE. These reads were obtained on an Illumina HiSeq 2500. TCRdb cleaned the public reads at Q25 with fastp, built clones with MiXCR and kept in-frame beta chains. Rows with a matching CDR3 protein are joined into one entry that keeps the most common DNA and genes. In this sample the table shows 55,000 or so distinct CDR3 sequences, around 6.7% of which occur a single time. 20% to 25% of the sample is held by the ten biggest clonotypes. Here the sequenced sample was CD8+ T cells not binding an NS4B(214-222) dextramer, sorted from PBMCs, taken about 49 days after the first yellow fever vaccination. The sample's cell subset or site label, decoded: NS4B epitope dextramer-negative CD8 T cells. The source is a man between 18 and 29 years old who received the YFV17D yellow fever vaccine.

The V call is TRBV4-3, the J call TRBJ1-4, with a weak D call TRBD1 (5 bases). The V end was cut by 4 bases, the J end by 2 bases, with 17 bases between. The V gene's germline CDR1 is LGHNA and CDR2 YSLEER. The length of the CDR3 is 17 residues. Written as DNA, the CDR3 is TGCGCCAGCAGCCTTACGGGGCCTGGGGGGACTAATGAAAAACTGTTTTTT. Translating it yields CASSLTGPGGTNEKLFF.

This clonotype was seen ten or more times. The chain uses TRBV29-1 and TRBJ2-5; 11 bases line up with TRBD1. CDR3 length: 13 residues. Germline trimming cut 8 bases from V and 4 bases from J; bases unmatched to any gene: 6. Germline V gives CDR1 SQVTM, CDR2 ANQGSEA. CDR3 in amino acids: CSIGTGGGETQYF. The CDR3 nucleotides read TGCAGCATCGGGACAGGGGGGGGAGAGACCCAGTACTTC.

CDR3 in DNA: TGTGCCAGCAGTGTCTTTAGGGGGGCGGGTAATGAGCAGTTCTTC. Protein: CASSVFRGAGNEQFF. The gene calls are TRBV2 and TRBJ2-1; D is tentatively TRBD1 or TRBD2 (6 bases each). This CDR3 has 15 residues. Trimming took off 4 bases at V and 7 bases at J, with 17 bases between the two ends. Germline V gene sequence: CDR1 SNHLY, CDR2 FYNNEI.

This clonotype was found many times. This chain joins TRBV4-1 and TRBJ2-7; D tentatively fits TRBD1 or TRBD2 (5 bases each). This CDR3 is 17 amino acids long. Trimming left V 1 base short and J 0 bases short, with 16 bases between. Germline V gives CDR1 MGHRA, CDR2 YSYEKL. CDR3 bases: TGCGCCAGCAGCCAAGCTCCGGGACCCCAGAGCTCCTACGAGCAGTACTTC. Its translation is CASSQAPGPQSSYEQYF.

V usage is TRBV7-2 and J usage is TRBJ2-5; D not certain. This CDR3 spans 13 amino acids. Trimming shortened V by 1 base and J by 4 bases, and 7 bases separated the two germline ends. The germline V gene has CDR1 SGHTA and CDR2 FQGNSA. In DNA, the CDR3 is TGTGCCAGCAGCTTAGAACTACGAGAGACCCAGTACTTC. Its protein is CASSLELRETQYF. The full variable domain, rest sourced from reference TRBV7-2 and TRBJ2-5, is GAGVSQSPSNKVTEKGKDVELRCDPISGHTALYWYRQSLGQGLEFLIYFQGNSAPDKSGLPSDRFSAERTGGSVSTLTIQRTQQEDSAVYLCASSLELRETQYFGPGTRLLVL.

This clonotype was detected ten times or more. V usage is TRBV19 and J usage is TRBJ1-1, with a tentative D call TRBD1 (5 bases). Trimming removed 8 bases from V and 11 bases from J, with 6 bases in between. CDR3 length: 8 amino acids. CDR1 and CDR2 (germline): LNHDA, SQIVND (reference sequence). The CDR3 bases are TGTGCCAGTTGGGGCGCTTTCTTT. Protein: CASWGAFF.

The rearrangement joins TRBV6-5 to TRBJ2-7, with D maybe TRBD2 (6 bases). The germline V gene has CDR1 MNHEY and CDR2 SVGAGI. This CDR3 has 13 residues. V lost 2 bases to trimming and J lost 7 bases, with 12 bases between them. CDR3 sequence reads: CASSYTPGREQYF. CDR3 nucleotide sequence: TGTGCCAGCAGTTACACCCCTGGGAGGGAGCAGTACTTC.

In this sample, this clonotype turned up many times. The gene calls are TRBV12-3 or TRBV12-4 and TRBJ2-5; D is unclear. CDR3 length: 10 amino acids. Trimming took off 6 bases at V and 6 bases at J, with 5 bases between the two ends. The CDR3, as DNA: TGTGCCAGCAGCTTGAAGACCCAGTACTTC. The encoded protein is CASSLKTQYF.

This clonotype was found a few times. The chain recombines TRBV5-1 with TRBJ2-1; D might be TRBD2 (5 bases). This CDR3 is 15 amino acids long. CDR1 and CDR2 (germline): SGHRS, YFSETQ. The germline V and J ends were trimmed by 2 bases and 0 bases, with 9 bases remaining between them. The CDR3 protein is CASSFGDGSYNEQFF. As DNA, the CDR3 is TGCGCCAGCAGCTTCGGGGATGGCTCCTACAATGAGCAGTTCTTC.

Details on this clonotype: A read error may explain this, as a much larger clone is one base away. The rearrangement joins TRBV11-3 to TRBJ2-3; tentatively, D is TRBD1 (6 bases). The CDR3 has 15 amino acids. CDR1 and CDR2 from the germline V gene are SGHNT and YENEEA. CDR3 loop: CASSLMAGVTDMQYF. CDR3 in DNA: TGTGCCAGCAGCTTAATGGCAGGGGTGACAGATATGCAGTATTTT.

This clonotype was found many times. The chain uses TRBV4-1 and TRBJ2-5, with TRBD1 matching 9 bases. CDR1 and CDR2 from the germline V gene are MGHRA and YSYEKL. J lost 2 bases, V lost 4 bases, and 8 bases had no gene match. The CDR3 spans 16 residues. Here the CDR3 reads CASSLRGTGFQETQYF. The CDR3 DNA sequence: TGCGCCAGCAGCCTCCGAGGGACAGGGTTTCAAGAGACCCAGTACTTC.

This clonotype has ten or more counts. The chain combines TRBV20-1 with TRBJ1-5; D perhaps matches TRBD1 (6 bases). The CDR3 is made up of 15 amino acids. The V and J ends lost 4 bases and 7 bases respectively, with 20 bases between them. The germline gives CDR1 DFQATT, CDR2 SNEGSKA (reference sequence). The CDR3 region is CSATLEGGARQPQHF. DNA for the CDR3: TGCAGTGCTACCCTCGAGGGGGGAGCGAGGCAGCCCCAGCATTTT.

Only a few counts were recorded for this clonotype. J is TRBJ1-1 and V is TRBV20-1; no clear D. V was clipped by 0 bases and J by 6 bases, with 23 bases between them. The CDR3 is made up of 17 amino acids. The V gene's germline CDR1 is DFQATT and CDR2 SNEGSKA (reference sequence). The DNA for the CDR3 is TGCAGTGCTAGAGATCTCCAGGCGACGGCGAGCTTGTCTGAAGCTTTCTTT. The encoded protein is CSARDLQATASLSEAFF.

This clonotype was counted ten times or more. DNA for the CDR3: TGCAGCGCAACAGGTTATGGCTACACCTTC. As protein: CSATGYGYTF. The V and J genes are TRBV29-1 and TRBJ1-2, with a tentative D call TRBD1 (5 bases). Germline CDR1 reads SQVTM; CDR2 reads ANQGSEA. CDR3 length: 10 amino acids. Trimming took 7 bases from V and 5 from J, leaving 8 bases between them.

The chain links TRBV10-3 to TRBJ1-3, with a weak D call TRBD1 (6 bases). CDR3 length: 14 residues. In germline, CDR1 is ENHRY, CDR2 SYGVKD. V lost 8 bases and J 0 bases, leaving 11 bases between the germline ends. CDR3 residues: CAIGQHISGNTIYF. CDR3 nucleotides: TGTGCCATCGGACAGCATATCTCTGGAAACACCATATATTTT.

This clonotype has ten or more counts. This chain uses TRBV5-1 with TRBJ2-5; D is undetermined. The ends were cut back, 4 bases at V and 5 bases at J, with 12 bases in the middle. The germline CDR1 and CDR2 sequences are SGHRS and YFSETQ. The CDR3 loop spans 13 amino acids. The CDR3 sequence: CASSRSDRETQYF. In DNA, the CDR3 is TGCGCCAGCAGCAGGTCGGACCGGGAGACCCAGTACTTC.

This clonotype was recorded many times. The chain recombines TRBV12-3 or TRBV12-4 with TRBJ1-1, with 11 bases that match TRBD1. After removal of 5 bases from V and 7 bases from J, the junction contained 18 bases not matched to a gene. The CDR3 spans 18 residues. The CDR3 spells CASSRGTGGFYGEGEAFF. The CDR3 DNA follows: TGTGCCAGCAGTCGCGGGACAGGGGGATTTTATGGAGAAGGTGAAGCTTTCTTT.

The sample holds a few counts of this clonotype. This chain connects TRBV6-2 or TRBV6-3 to TRBJ2-3; 7 bases match TRBD1. Trimming removed 5 bases from V and 2 bases from J; junction bases left unmatched: 7. This CDR3 contains 15 residues. Germline V gene sequence: CDR1 MNHEY, CDR2 SVGEGT. In DNA, the CDR3 is TGTGCCAGCAGTGGCGACAGGGTCTCCACAGATACGCAGTATTTT. Translating gives CASSGDRVSTDTQYF.

This clonotype turned up a few times. V and J are TRBV2 and TRBJ2-1; D possibly matches TRBD1 or TRBD2 (5 bases each). Per germline, CDR1 SNHLY and CDR2 FYNNEI. This CDR3 has 14 amino acids. V shed 7 bases and J shed 9 bases, with 19 bases lying between them. The CDR3 loop is CASKTGPRGSEQFF. CDR3 sequence (DNA): TGTGCCAGCAAGACGGGACCACGCGGTAGTGAGCAGTTCTTC.

This chain links TRBV6-2 or TRBV6-3 with TRBJ1-1; D gene ambiguous. The V end was cut by 8 bases, the J end by 0 bases, with 13 bases between. Germline assignment: CDR1 MNHEY and CDR2 SVGEGT. CDR3 length equals 14 residues. The CDR3 loop is CASSWTAVNTEAFF. The CDR3 coding sequence is TGTGCCAGCTCCTGGACGGCTGTGAACACTGAAGCTTTCTTT.

The chain couples TRBV13 to TRBJ2-7; D is uncertain. Deletions cut 4 bases from V and 5 bases from J, with 18 bases between. This CDR3 has 15 residues. Germline CDR1 reads PRHDT; CDR2 reads FYEKMQ (reference sequence). CDR3 sequence: CASSSFTGTLDEQYV. The CDR3 nucleotides read TGTGCCAGCAGCTCCTTCACCGGAACCCTTGACGAGCAGTACGTC.

Ten or more counts support this clonotype. This chain links TRBV28 with TRBJ2-3; D possibly matches TRBD1 or TRBD2 (6 bases each). The CDR3 runs 14 residues. Per the germline V gene, CDR1 is MDHEN and CDR2 is SYDVKM. V was cut by 3 bases and J by 4 bases, with 11 bases left in between. CDR3 DNA: TGTGCCAGCAGTTTTGGGGGGCGCCCAGATACGCAGTATTTT. Its protein product is CASSFGGRPDTQYF.

This clonotype came up once. This may stem from a read error, because a much larger clone lies one nucleotide away. This chain joins TRBV20-1 and TRBJ2-1; 9 nucleotides agree with TRBD1. Germline V CDR1 and CDR2: DFQATT, SNEGSKA (reference sequence). The CDR3 covers 15 residues. For the CDR3, the DNA is TGCAGTGCTCGAGGGAGGGACAGGGCCTACAATGCGCAGTTCTTC. It yields the protein CSARGRDRAYNAQFF.

This chain links TRBV5-5 with TRBJ2-3, with D uncertain. The CDR3 is 14 residues long. Trimming removed 5 bases from V and 4 bases from J, with 14 bases in between. Germline loops: CDR1 SGHKS, CDR2 YYEKEE (reference sequence). The CDR3 sequence: CASRLPQFPDTQYF. The CDR3 coding sequence is TGTGCCAGCAGATTGCCACAGTTTCCAGATACGCAGTATTTT. The full variable domain, completed using reference TRBV5-5 and TRBJ2-3, is DAGVTQSPTHLIKTRGQQVTLRCSPISGHKSVSWYQQVLGQGPQFIFQYYEKEERGRGNFPDRFSARQFPNYSSELNVNALLLGDSALYLCASRLPQFPDTQYFGPGTRLTVL.

This clonotype has a count of ten or more. V usage is TRBV6-5 and J usage is TRBJ2-3; D perhaps matches TRBD1 (5 bases). V was pared by 6 bases and J by 9 bases, with 13 bases between. The length of the CDR3 is 12 residues. Germline V gives CDR1 MNHEY, CDR2 SVGAGI. The CDR3 DNA sequence: TGTGCCAGCAGAACCCACCCAGGGACGCAGTATTTT. This codes for CASRTHPGTQYF.